Listed below are T cell receptor beta chains from one sample, sequenced in a study of CD8+ T cells in alopecia areata. The repertoire was sequenced with immunoSEQ multiplex PCR; TCRdb's copy has only in-frame clones and lacks some. This table has approximately 180,000 clones, 58% appearing once. This material consisted of CD4+ T cells sorted from blood, taken between weeks 55 and 65, from a patient treated with tofacitinib. Source of these receptors: a human donor with alopecia areata. Each CDR3 is given with its conserved first and last residue. A D gene is named only where the DNA matches it firmly. Expanded clones get a size class; other rows say once, few or many, or leave the size out.

v_gene	d_gene	abundance	j_gene	len	CDR3aa	CDR3nt
TRBV19	-	-	TRBJ1-2	14	CASGEPQAPVGYTF	TGTGCCAGTGGGGAACCTCAGGCGCCGGTGGGCTACACCTTC
TRBV6-4	-	-	TRBJ2-7	15	CASSDPWTKSYEQYF	TGTGCCAGCAGTGACCCATGGACAAAAAGCTACGAGCAGTACTTC
TRBV29-1	-	few	TRBJ1-2	12	CSVEQGDYGYTF	TGCAGCGTTGAACAGGGAGACTATGGCTACACCTTC
TRBV20-1	-	-	TRBJ1-2	11	CSGGATWDYTF	TGCAGTGGGGGGGCCACCTGGGACTACACCTTC
TRBV10-3	-	-	TRBJ1-6	13	CAISESNPSPLHF	TGTGCCATCAGTGAGTCGAATCCGTCACCCCTCCACTTT
TRBV9	-	-	TRBJ1-1	9	CASSVGAFF	TGTGCCAGCAGCGTGGGAGCTTTCTTT
TRBV29-1	-	-	TRBJ2-5	14	CSVEGGGGGETQYF	TGCAGCGTTGAGGGCGGCGGTGGTGGGGAGACCCAGTACTTC
TRBV7-9	-	few	TRBJ1-3	12	CASSLSGNTIYF	TGTGCCAGCAGCTTATCTGGAAACACCATATATTTT
TRBV6-5	-	few	TRBJ1-5	15	CASRSAGPPPGPQHF	TGTGCCAGCAGAAGTGCCGGGCCCCCCCCGGGGCCCCAGCATTTT
TRBV19	-	few	TRBJ2-3	17	CASRPWGQAITEDTQYF	TGTGCCAGTAGACCCTGGGGGCAGGCCATTACCGAAGATACGCAGTATTTT
TRBV5-1	-	-	TRBJ2-2	16	CASSLLGFSNTGELFF	TGCGCCAGCAGCTTGCTGGGATTTTCGAACACCGGGGAGCTGTTTTTT
TRBV29-1	-	-	TRBJ1-3	15	CSVQGAVGQGNTIYF	TGCAGCGTACAAGGGGCCGTGGGCCAAGGAAACACCATATATTTT
TRBV6-5	TRBD1	-	TRBJ2-1	15	CASSYGQGAYNEQFF	TGTGCCAGCAGTTACGGACAGGGGGCGTACAATGAGCAGTTCTTC
TRBV2	-	-	TRBJ2-5	12	CASRATVETQYF	TGTGCCAGCAGGGCGACAGTCGAGACCCAGTACTTC
TRBV2	TRBD1	-	TRBJ1-2	14	CASSDRGISYGYTF	TGTGCCAGCTCCGACAGGGGGATTTCCTATGGCTACACCTTC
TRBV4-1	-	-	TRBJ1-3	14	CASGLQADGNTIYF	TGCGCCAGCGGATTACAGGCCGATGGAAACACCATATATTTT
TRBV7-2	TRBD2	-	TRBJ2-1	15	CASSRLAGGNNEQFF	TGTGCCAGCAGCCGACTAGCGGGGGGCAACAATGAGCAGTTCTTC
TRBV30	TRBD1	-	TRBJ2-7	14	CAWRPQGAAYEQYF	TGTGCCTGGAGACCCCAGGGGGCGGCCTACGAGCAGTACTTC
TRBV5-6	-	-	TRBJ1-3	12	CASSLVGNTIYF	TGTGCCAGCAGCTTGGTAGGAAACACCATATATTTT
TRBV9	-	-	TRBJ1-5	14	CASSVAGGNQPQHF	TGTGCCAGCAGCGTAGCTGGGGGGAATCAGCCCCAGCATTTT
TRBV9	TRBD1	-	TRBJ2-6	18	CASSVAWTGVSGANVLTF	TGTGCCAGCAGCGTAGCATGGACAGGGGTCTCTGGGGCCAACGTCCTGACTTTC
TRBV29-1	-	few	TRBJ2-1	13	CSVGETVYNEQFF	TGCAGCGTTGGGGAAACAGTCTACAATGAGCAGTTCTTC